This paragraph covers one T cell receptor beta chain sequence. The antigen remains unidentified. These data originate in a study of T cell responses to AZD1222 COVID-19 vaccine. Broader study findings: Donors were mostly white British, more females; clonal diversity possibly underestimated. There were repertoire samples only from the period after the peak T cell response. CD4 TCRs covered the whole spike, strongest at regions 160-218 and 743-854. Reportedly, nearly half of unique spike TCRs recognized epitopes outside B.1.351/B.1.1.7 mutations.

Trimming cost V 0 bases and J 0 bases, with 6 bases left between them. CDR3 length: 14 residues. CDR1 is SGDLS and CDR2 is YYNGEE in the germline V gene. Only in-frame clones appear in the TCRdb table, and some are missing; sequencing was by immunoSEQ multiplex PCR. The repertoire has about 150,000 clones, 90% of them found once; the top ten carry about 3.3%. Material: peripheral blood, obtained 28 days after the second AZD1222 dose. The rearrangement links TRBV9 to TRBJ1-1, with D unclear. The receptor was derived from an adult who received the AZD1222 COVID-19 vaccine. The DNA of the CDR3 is TGTGCCAGCAGCGTAGACAGTATGAACACTGAAGCTTTCTTT. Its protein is CASSVDSMNTEAFF.